This TCR beta chain was found in a study of CD8 T cells in ankylosing spondylitis. Ten or more counts support this clonotype. What it binds is unknown. CDR3 length: 15 residues. Trimming cost V 3 bases and J 2 bases, with 13 bases left between them. Findings of the study overall: Eight or nine highly homologous variants formed a TCR beta motif that appeared characteristic of ankylosing spondylitis blood. Earlier work had already found some motif variants in reactive arthritis synovial fluid and blood.

In TCRdb, the 5' RACE reads were re-called with MiXCR into one record per CDR3 protein. The data show over 600,000 distinct CDR3 sequences, with around 19% seen just once and around a fifth held by the top ten. The receptor comes from a male donor with ankylosing spondylitis. Sequenced: blood, either unsorted or a sorted T cell fraction (not recorded which). This sequence joins TRBV12-3 or TRBV12-4 and TRBJ2-5, with D possibly being TRBD1 or TRBD2 (5 bases each). The CDR3 region is CASSFWAGSQETQYF. The CDR3, as DNA: TGTGCCAGCAGTTTTTGGGCAGGGAGTCAAGAGACCCAGTACTTC.